This T cell receptor (beta chain) was found in a study of blood T cell repertoires in COVID-19. About the research overall: The United States, Italy and Spain provided the acute and convalescent COVID-19 samples. T cells, B-cell-depleted T cells, or PBMCs provided the cDNA or gDNA that served as material.

This clone appeared many times. As originally analysed: Amplification of reference gene primers provided the estimated nucleated cell counts. The method was immunoSEQ multiplex PCR; TCRdb's version includes in-frame clones alone and lacks a portion of them. That table furnishes V, J and clone size, whereas the DNA furnished D and trimming. Among over 200,000 clones, around three quarters were seen once, and the ten largest hold about 3.1%. The CDR3 is made up of 13 amino acids. The germline V gene encodes CDR1 MGHRA and CDR2 YSYEKL. V shed 1 base and J shed 6 bases, with 10 bases lying between them. The chain uses TRBV4-1 and TRBJ2-7; D is unresolved. The sequencing input was peripheral blood. The sequence derives from a woman of 80 years or more with acute or convalescent COVID-19. CDR3 residues: CASSQGLTGEQYF. In DNA form, the CDR3 reads TGCGCCAGCAGCCAAGGACTCACCGGCGAGCAGTACTTC.